The subject of this entry is one T cell receptor (beta chain). What it recognizes is unknown. The CDR3 has 13 residues. CDR1 is SQVTM and CDR2 is ANQGSEA in the germline V gene. V lost 3 bases and J lost 4, with 10 bases in between. This specimen comes from a study of T cell responses to AZD1222 COVID-19 vaccine. The overall study: Pooled in the analysis were second doses at about 4 or about 12 weeks. General study points: The donor group comprised mostly white British people and more females; the analysis possibly underestimated clonal diversity. Increased Spike-specific TCR breadth and depth were observed after two AZD1222 doses.

This table comes from immunoSEQ multiplex PCR, and its TCRdb copy is limited to in-frame clones, with some not included. The profile shows some 130,000 clones, roughly 90% of them singletons. This sequence was found in an adult in good health. The V call is TRBV29-1, the J call TRBJ1-5; D is unclear. The source was peripheral blood, collected on day 0 of AZD1222 vaccination. The CDR3 loop reads CSVELAPNQPQHF. CDR3 in DNA: TGCAGCGTTGAGTTGGCTCCAAATCAGCCCCAGCATTTT.